Given below is one T cell receptor beta chain in context. The protocol was immunoSEQ multiplex PCR, while the TCRdb copy is restricted to in-frame clones and leaves out a portion. The sample lists 90,000 to 120,000 clones, 80% to 95% occurring once. This record belongs to a study of OX40 agonist ivuxolimab in advanced cancers. The germline CDR1 and CDR2 sequences are SGDLS and YYNGEE. Deletions cut 4 bases from V and 3 bases from J, with 10 bases between. This CDR3 contains 13 residues. The origin of this receptor is an adult with an advanced solid tumor such as melanoma, head and neck, liver or kidney cancer. The sample here was CD4+ or CD8+ T cells sorted from blood, taken in a trial of the OX40 agonist ivuxolimab. The rearrangement uses TRBV9 and TRBJ1-1; a possible D gene is TRBD1 (5 bases). The CDR3, as DNA: TGTGCCAGCAGCCCCACAGGAGACACTGAAGCTTTCTTT. Amino acids: CASSPTGDTEAFF.